The present T cell receptor beta chain was sequenced within a study of monozygotic twins with inflammatory bowel disease. Details on this clonotype: Its antigen is unknown.

Regarding the study as a whole: For IBD, no single strong associated signal or clonotype was supported. Repertoire similarity did not separate concordant from discordant twins, possibly from limited power.

A 6-nucleotide sample barcode was carried by the UMIs, which template switching added. TCRdb reprocessed the 5' RACE reads and keeps a single row for each CDR3 protein, giving no DNA. In total, the table holds around 450,000 distinct CDR3 sequences. Germline CDR1 is SNHLY and CDR2 is FYNNEI. This CDR3 contains 17 residues. Sequencing input: blood. This receptor was obtained from a human donor with ulcerative colitis or Crohn's disease, or a healthy co-twin of an affected twin (not recorded which). The chain combines TRBV2 with TRBJ2-2; TCRdb's D gene call, TRBD1, goes unchecked for lack of DNA. The CDR3 loop reads CASSLNPGQRHTGELFF.